This entry concerns a single T cell receptor (beta chain). Original handling: Quantification of nucleated cells was approximated via reference gene primer amplification. Some clones are missing from TCRdb's copy, which holds only in-frame ones; the method was immunoSEQ multiplex PCR. V and J calls and clone size are given by that table; D and trimming were obtained from the DNA. In the table there are about 100,000 clones, about 85% of which are singletons. J lost 5 bases, V lost 0 bases, and 18 bases had no gene match. Germline V lookup: CDR1 LGHNA, CDR2 YNFKEQ. The CDR3 contains 20 residues. The data stem from a study of blood T cell repertoires in COVID-19.

The origin of this receptor is a woman in her 70s with active or convalescent COVID-19. Sequencing was done on a sample of peripheral blood. The chain recombines TRBV4-2 with TRBJ2-1; the match to TRBD2 covers 8 bases. The CDR3 nucleotides are TGTGCCAGCAGCCAAGATCGGAAGTCCGCGGGGGGAGGGCGGAACAATGAGCAGTTCTTC. This codes for CASSQDRKSAGGGRNNEQFF.